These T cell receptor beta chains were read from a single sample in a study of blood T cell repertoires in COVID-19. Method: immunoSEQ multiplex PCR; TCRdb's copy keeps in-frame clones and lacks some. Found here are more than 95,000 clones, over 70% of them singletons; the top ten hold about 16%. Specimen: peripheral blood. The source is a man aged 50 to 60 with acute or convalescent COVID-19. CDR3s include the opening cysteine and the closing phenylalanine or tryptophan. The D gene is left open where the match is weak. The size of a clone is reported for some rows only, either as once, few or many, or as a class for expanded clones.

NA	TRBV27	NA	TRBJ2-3	CASTSYTDTQYF	TGTGCCAGCACCTCCTACACAGATACGCAGTATTTT
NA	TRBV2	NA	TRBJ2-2	CASRVARGGSNTGELFF	TGTGCCAGCAGGGTCGCTAGAGGGGGTTCGAACACCGGGGAGCTGTTTTTT
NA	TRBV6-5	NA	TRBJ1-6	CASRMSDSPLHF	TGTGCCAGCAGGATGAGTGATTCACCCCTCCACTTT
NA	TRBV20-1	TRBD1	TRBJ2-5	CSASIQLTGGQETQYF	TGCAGTGCTAGTATCCAATTAACAGGGGGCCAAGAGACCCAGTACTTC
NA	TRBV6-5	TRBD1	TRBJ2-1	CASSRGQGARNEQFF	TGTGCCAGCAGCCGAGGACAGGGGGCGCGCAATGAGCAGTTCTTC
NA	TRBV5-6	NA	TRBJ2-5	CASSFDSPETQYF	TGTGCCAGCAGCTTCGACAGTCCGGAGACCCAGTACTTC
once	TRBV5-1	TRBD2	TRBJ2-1	CASGSGGYNEQFF	TGCGCCAGCGGTAGCGGGGGCTACAATGAGCAGTTCTTC
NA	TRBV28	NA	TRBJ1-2	CASSFGGDGYTF	TGTGCCAGCAGTTTCGGGGGGGACGGCTACACCTTC
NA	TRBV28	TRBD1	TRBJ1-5	CASLAGTGGPNSNQPQHF	TGTGCCAGCCTGGCCGGGACAGGGGGTCCTAATAGCAATCAGCCCCAGCATTTT
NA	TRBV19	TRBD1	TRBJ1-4	CASSIGAGTGRNEKLFF	TGTGCCAGTAGTATAGGGGCGGGGACAGGGCGCAATGAAAAACTGTTTTTT
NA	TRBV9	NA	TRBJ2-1	CASSGGLVGGTYNEQFF	TGTGCCAGCAGCGGCGGACTAGTTGGGGGCACCTACAATGAGCAGTTCTTC
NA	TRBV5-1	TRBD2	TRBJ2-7	CASSSGLAGGLDEQYF	TGCGCCAGCAGCTCCGGGCTAGCGGGAGGGCTGGACGAGCAGTACTTC
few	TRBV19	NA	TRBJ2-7	CASRGRNSYEQYF	TGTGCCAGTAGGGGGCGGAACTCCTACGAGCAGTACTTC
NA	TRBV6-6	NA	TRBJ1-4	CASREISTNEKLFF	TGTGCCAGCAGGGAGATAAGCACTAATGAAAAACTGTTTTTT
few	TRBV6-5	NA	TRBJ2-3	CASRTNGVGTDTQYF	TGTGCCAGCAGGACAAACGGGGTTGGCACAGATACGCAGTATTTT
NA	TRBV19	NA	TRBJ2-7	CASSIGGGGAARYEQYF	TGTGCCAGTAGTATCGGCGGTGGCGGAGCCGCCCGGTACGAGCAGTACTTC
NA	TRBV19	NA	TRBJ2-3	CASSLGGPRTDTQYF	TGTGCCAGTAGTCTAGGTGGCCCGAGGACAGATACGCAGTATTTT
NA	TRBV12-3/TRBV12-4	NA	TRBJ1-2	CASSRSYGYTF	TGTGCCAGCAGCCGCAGCTATGGCTACACCTTC
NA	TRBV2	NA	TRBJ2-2	CASRPTVNTGELFF	TGTGCCAGCAGACCGACAGTGAACACCGGGGAGCTGTTTTTT
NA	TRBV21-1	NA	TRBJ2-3	CASSRENDTQYF	TGTGCCAGCAGCAGAGAGAACGATACGCAGTATTTT
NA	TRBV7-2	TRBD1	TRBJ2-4	CASSSGQGNIQYF	TGTGCCAGCAGCTCTGGACAGGGAAACATTCAGTACTTC
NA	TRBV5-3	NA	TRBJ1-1	CARSTPSREAPEAFF	TGTGCCAGAAGCACCCCTTCCAGGGAGGCACCTGAAGCTTTCTTT
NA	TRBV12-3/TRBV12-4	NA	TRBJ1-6	CASSPARGLPLHF	TGTGCCAGCTCTCCGGCCAGGGGCCTACCCCTCCACTTT
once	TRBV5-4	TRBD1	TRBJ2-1	CATQGALGNEQFF	TGTGCCACCCAGGGGGCGCTGGGGAATGAGCAGTTCTTC
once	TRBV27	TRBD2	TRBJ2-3	CASSSWASGSALGSDADTQYF	TGTGCCAGCAGTTCGTGGGCAAGCGGGAGTGCTTTAGGGAGTGACGCAGATACGCAGTATTTT
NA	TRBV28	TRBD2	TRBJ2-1	CASRSSGPYNEQFF	TGTGCCAGCCGATCTAGCGGGCCATACAATGAGCAGTTCTTC
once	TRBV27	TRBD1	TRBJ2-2	CASRSDRATGELFF	TGTGCCAGCAGGTCGGACAGGGCCACCGGGGAGCTGTTTTTT
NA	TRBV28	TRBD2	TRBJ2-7	CASSFSGSSYEQYF	TGTGCCAGCAGTTTTAGCGGGAGCTCCTACGAGCAGTACTTC
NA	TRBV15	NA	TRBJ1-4	CATSPRNEKLFF	TGTGCCACCAGTCCCCGTAATGAAAAACTGTTTTTT
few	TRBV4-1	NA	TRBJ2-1	CASSQVGLNEQFF	TGCGCCAGCAGCCAAGTCGGACTCAATGAGCAGTTCTTC
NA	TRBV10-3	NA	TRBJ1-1	CAISELQGTEAFF	TGTGCCATCAGTGAGTTACAGGGTACTGAAGCTTTCTTT
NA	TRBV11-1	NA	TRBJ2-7	CASSLGHSYEQYF	TGTGCCAGCAGCTTGGGACATAGCTACGAGCAGTACTTC
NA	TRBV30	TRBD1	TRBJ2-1	CAWSKGQGSYNEQFF	TGTGCCTGGAGTAAGGGACAGGGATCCTACAATGAGCAGTTCTTC
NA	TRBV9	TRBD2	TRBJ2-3	CASSRGGADTQYF	TGTGCCAGCAGCCGGGGGGGCGCAGATACGCAGTATTTT
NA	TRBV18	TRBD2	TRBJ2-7	CASSPGLGNEQYF	TGTGCCAGCTCACCGGGACTAGGGAACGAGCAGTACTTC
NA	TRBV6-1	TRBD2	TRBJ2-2	CASSEVAGGTGELFF	TGTGCCAGCAGTGAAGTTGCGGGAGGCACCGGGGAGCTGTTTTTT
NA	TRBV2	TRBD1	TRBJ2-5	CASSVGDRGVRTQYF	TGTGCCAGCAGTGTTGGGGACAGGGGAGTTAGGACCCAGTACTTC